This T cell receptor beta chain was recovered during a study of cytomegalovirus exposure and HLA in healthy donors. Study summary: Assignment to the Caucasian-associated ancestry cluster applied to about 80% of the approximately 360 genotyped donors. Overall study findings and caveats: In a later analysis, productive TCRs from donors in an Asian-associated ancestry cluster reportedly carried fewer N-insertions than the cohort mean.

Germline trimming cut 0 bases from V and 6 bases from J; bases unmatched to any gene: 7. CDR3 length: 15 residues. In germline, CDR1 is SGHRS, CDR2 YFSETQ. On this clone: Antigen unknown.

Vbeta (60) and Jbeta (13) primers were used in the PCR. Original processing methods: The authors later counted about 80 million unique TCR beta chains, 9.5 million to 11 million of them shared. Measured with immunoSEQ multiplex PCR; TCRdb has only the in-frame clones, and not every one. Clone size and the V and J calls come from that table; the DNA yielded D and trimming. The sample has roughly 89,000 clones, approximately 76% seen once; the top ten hold roughly a tenth. V gene TRBV5-1 combines with J gene TRBJ1-2; 8 nucleotides match TRBD1. Material for sequencing was PBMCs. This clonotype originated in a young man in good health and CMV-seropositive. The CDR3: CASSLARTGINGYTF. DNA for the CDR3: TGCGCCAGCAGCTTGGCCAGGACAGGGATAAATGGCTACACCTTC.